The 27 T cell receptor beta chains in this list originate from one sample, sequenced in a study of blood T cell repertoires in COVID-19. This table comes from immunoSEQ multiplex PCR, and its TCRdb copy is limited to in-frame clones, with some not included. The sample has 270,000 or so clones, around 89% seen once. Sequencing was carried out using PBMCs or T cells enriched from blood (not recorded which). All receptors derive from a woman younger than 45 with acute COVID-19.

This sequence joins TRBV25-1 and TRBJ2-2; 10 bases line up with TRBD1. In germline, CDR1 is MGHDK, CDR2 SYGVNS. V was clipped by 6 bases and J by 2 bases; unmatched bases: 6. The CDR3 sequence is 16 residues long. CDR3 in DNA: TGTGCCAGCAGCGGCCGGGACAGGGGCAACACCGGGGAGCTGTTTTTT. Translation gives CASSGRDRGNTGELFF.

The chain's CDR3 is CASSLNLEQETQYF. CDR3 nucleotide sequence: TGTGCCAGCAGCTTAAATCTAGAACAAGAGACCCAGTACTTC. V gene TRBV11-2 combines with J gene TRBJ2-5; D is unclear. V lost 2 bases to trimming and J lost 2 bases, with 9 bases between them. CDR1 and CDR2 (germline): SGHAT, FQNNGV. This CDR3 has 14 residues.

The chain joins TRBV2 to TRBJ2-5, with 8 bases matching TRBD1. With 5 bases clipped from V and 5 bases from J, the junction kept 7 bases outside the gene matches. The CDR3 runs 14 residues. The germline V gene has CDR1 SNHLY and CDR2 FYNNEI. CDR3 sequence (DNA): TGTGCCAGCAGTCTTCAGGGGGCCGGGGAGACCCAGTACTTC. It codes for CASSLQGAGETQYF.

About this clone: Other DNA sequences in this specimen translate into the identical CDR3. The J gene is TRBJ2-1, the V gene TRBV27; 9 nucleotides agree with TRBD2. This CDR3 has 15 amino acids. The ends lost 2 bases at V and 2 bases at J; junction bases unmatched: 1. The germline gives CDR1 MNHEY, CDR2 SMNVEV (reference sequence). CDR3 protein: CASSLAGGPYNEQFF. The CDR3 DNA reads TGTGCCAGCAGTTTAGCGGGAGGGCCCTACAATGAGCAGTTCTTC.

J is TRBJ2-6 and V is TRBV13; tentatively, D is TRBD1 (5 bases). The germline V and J ends were trimmed by 3 bases and 1 base, with 7 bases remaining between them. Germline loops: CDR1 PRHDT, CDR2 FYEKMQ (reference sequence). The CDR3 length is 15 residues. CDR3 bases: TGTGCCAGCAGCTTTCAGGGTTCTGGGGCCAACGTCCTGACTTTC. As protein: CASSFQGSGANVLTF.

The chain joins TRBV6-1 to TRBJ2-2; tentative D call: TRBD2 (6 bases). The V gene's germline CDR1 is MNHNS and CDR2 SASEGT. The CDR3 extends over 16 amino acids. Between the trimmed V and J ends, which lost 1 base and 7 bases, there was a span of 16 bases. CDR3: CASSEVVREMGGELFF. The CDR3 region has the DNA TGTGCCAGCAGTGAAGTGGTACGGGAGATGGGCGGGGAGCTGTTTTTT.

This chain joins TRBV29-1 and TRBJ2-1; possibly TRBD1 for D (6 bases). The CDR3 is made up of 13 amino acids. Germline V lookup: CDR1 SQVTM, CDR2 ANQGSEA. Trimming removed 3 bases at V and 6 bases at J, with 12 bases between. The DNA for the CDR3 is TGCAGCGTTGACAGGGTGGGGGCCAATGAGCAGTTCTTC. Translating gives CSVDRVGANEQFF.

The chain couples TRBV14 to TRBJ2-1; 9 positions agree with TRBD2. The CDR3 runs to 14 residues. Looked up from germline, CDR1 is SGHDN and CDR2 is FVKESK. Trimming at V came to 4 bases and at J to 10 bases, leaving 8 bases not matched to a gene. The CDR3 loop is CASSRATSGNEQFF. CDR3 DNA sequence: TGTGCCAGCAGCCGAGCGACTAGCGGAAACGAGCAGTTCTTC.

The chain couples TRBV24-1 to TRBJ2-1, with 11 positions matching TRBD2. CDR1 is KGHDR, CDR2 SFDVKD, per germline. With V trimmed by 0 bases and J by 7 bases, 4 bases remained unmatched. This CDR3 has 16 residues. The chain's CDR3 is CATSDLTSGSGNEQFF. Here the CDR3 DNA reads TGTGCCACCAGTGATTTGACTAGCGGGAGTGGTAATGAGCAGTTCTTC.

The V and J genes are TRBV24-1 and TRBJ2-2, with D possibly matching TRBD1 (6 bases). The V end lost 7 bases, the J end lost 2 bases, and 19 bases lay between the germline ends. The CDR3 is made up of 17 amino acids. CDR1 is KGHDR and CDR2 is SFDVKD in the germline V gene. CDR3 sequence: CATRRSDGTLNTGELFF. The CDR3 DNA follows: TGTGCCACCAGAAGGAGTGACGGGACACTTAACACCGGGGAGCTGTTTTTT.

The chain carries TRBV6-5 and TRBJ2-7; 8 bases align to TRBD1. The V gene end was trimmed by 5 bases and the J gene end by 6 bases; junction bases not matched to a gene: 12. Germline assignment: CDR1 MNHEY and CDR2 SVGAGI. This CDR3 region has 15 residues. This chain's CDR3 is CASSRGTGQRGEQYF. CDR3 sequence (DNA): TGTGCCAGCAGTCGGGGGACAGGTCAGAGAGGCGAGCAGTACTTC.

The chain combines TRBV19 with TRBJ1-2, with TRBD1 identical over 8 bases. V trimming: 4 bases; J trimming: 8 bases; junction bases outside the gene matches: 6. CDR1 is LNHDA, CDR2 SQIVND, per germline (reference sequence). The CDR3 extends over 13 amino acids. CDR3 nucleotides: TGTGCCAGTAGTACAACAGGGGGAAACGGCTACACCTTC. The encoded protein is CASSTTGGNGYTF. Complete variable domain (other parts from reference TRBV19 and TRBJ1-2): DGGITQSPKYLFRKEGQNVTLSCEQNLNHDAMYWYRQDPGQGLRLIYYSQIVNDFQKGDIAEGYSVSREKKESFPLTVTSAQKNPTAFYLCASSTTGGNGYTFGSGTRLTVV.

This sequence joins TRBV11-2 and TRBJ2-7, with D possibly being TRBD2 (5 bases). The CDR3 runs 13 residues. V was cut by 1 base and J by 3 bases, with 7 bases left in between. Germline loops: CDR1 SGHAT, CDR2 FQNNGV. CDR3 DNA: TGTGCCAGCAGCTTAGGCGAGGGCTACGAGCAGTACTTC. Its protein product is CASSLGEGYEQYF.

V gene TRBV6-4 combines with J gene TRBJ2-7; 13 nucleotides match TRBD2. Germline V gene lookup returns CDR1 MRHNA and CDR2 SNTAGT. The CDR3 totals 15 residues. V shed 2 bases and J 7 bases; nucleotides not matched to a gene: 5. The DNA for the CDR3 is TGTGCCAGCAGTGACGGGACTAGCGGGATAGAGGAGCAGTACTTC. As protein: CASSDGTSGIEEQYF.

The chain uses TRBV29-1 and TRBJ2-3; the match to TRBD2 covers 10 bases. The CDR3 is 15 amino acids. The germline CDR1 and CDR2 sequences are SQVTM and ANQGSEA. V lost 5 bases and J lost 1; bases outside the gene matches: 6. The CDR3 loop reads CSVKGLARGTDTQYF. The CDR3 DNA reads as TGCAGCGTTAAGGGACTAGCGCGGGGCACAGATACGCAGTATTTT.

The V and J genes are TRBV9 and TRBJ1-3; unclear D gene. The CDR3 spans 15 residues. Germline V CDR1 and CDR2: SGDLS, YYNGEE. Trimming removed 0 bases at V and 0 bases at J, with 7 bases between. As DNA, the CDR3 is TGTGCCAGCAGCGTAGTAGCTAGCTCTGGAAACACCATATATTTT. This gives the protein CASSVVASSGNTIYF.

The chain uses TRBV27 and TRBJ2-1; D not resolved. From germline, CDR1 is MNHEY and CDR2 SMNVEV (reference sequence). This CDR3 has 14 amino acids. Trimming stripped 3 bases from V and 7 bases from J, with 13 bases between. CDR3 DNA: TGTGCCAGCAGTTTTCAGTCCCTTCAAAATGAGCAGTTCTTC. Translating it yields CASSFQSLQNEQFF.

V usage is TRBV7-9 and J usage is TRBJ2-5; the match to TRBD1 covers 7 bases. CDR3 size: 15 residues. CDR1 SEHNR and CDR2 FQNEAQ come from the germline V gene (reference sequence). The J segment lost 5 bases and the V segment lost 5 bases, leaving 11 bases of the junction unmatched. The CDR3 loop reads CASSAHQGVGETQYF. The CDR3 DNA sequence: TGTGCCAGCAGCGCGCACCAGGGGGTTGGGGAGACCCAGTACTTC.

This chain joins TRBV4-1 and TRBJ2-3; 11 bases match TRBD1. V trimming: 1 base; J trimming: 5 bases; junction bases outside the gene matches: 8. Germline lookup yields CDR1 MGHRA and CDR2 YSYEKL. CDR3 size: 17 residues. The CDR3, as DNA: TGCGCCAGCAGCCAAGGGCCGGGACAGGGGGTTGTAGATACGCAGTATTTT. This sequence encodes CASSQGPGQGVVDTQYF.

This chain connects TRBV13 to TRBJ2-3; D is undetermined. From germline, CDR1 is PRHDT and CDR2 FYEKMQ (reference sequence). CDR3 length: 17 amino acids. Trimming stripped 5 bases from V and 3 bases from J, with 21 bases between. The DNA for the CDR3 is TGTGCCAGCAGCCATCCGTCAGAGCGTCTCGAGACAGATACGCAGTATTTT. Protein sequence: CASSHPSERLETDTQYF.

There are a few counts of this clone. The J gene is TRBJ2-5, the V gene TRBV7-3; D call uncertain. V was pared by 5 bases and J by 4 bases, with 11 bases between. Germline V gives CDR1 SGHTA, CDR2 FQGTGA. The CDR3 is 13 residues long. The CDR3 here is CASSPARSETQYF. CDR3 DNA: TGTGCCAGCAGCCCCGCGAGGTCAGAGACCCAGTACTTC. Full variable domain (missing parts from reference TRBV7-3 and TRBJ2-5): GAGVSQTPSNKVTEKGKYVELRCDPISGHTALYWYRQSLGQGPEFLIYFQGTGAADDSGLPNDRFFAVRPEGSVSTLKIQRTERGDSAVYLCASSPARSETQYFGPGTRLLVL.

The chain joins TRBV19 to TRBJ1-6, with 8 bases fitting TRBD1. The CDR3 is made up of 16 amino acids. Germline lookup yields CDR1 LNHDA and CDR2 SQIVND (reference sequence). After removal of 4 bases from V and 4 bases from J, the junction contained 6 bases not matched to a gene. The CDR3 protein is CASSSGQGFYNSPLHF. The CDR3 DNA sequence: TGTGCCAGTAGTAGTGGACAGGGATTTTATAATTCACCCCTCCACTTT.

This clone has a single count. The chain employs TRBV5-8 and TRBJ2-1; D is ambiguous. The V end was cut by 4 bases, the J end by 4 bases, with 6 bases between. Germline values: CDR1 SGHTS, CDR2 YDEGEE. The CDR3 is 12 amino acids. The CDR3 reads CASSPHYNEQFF. CDR3 in DNA: TGTGCCAGCAGCCCACATTACAATGAGCAGTTCTTC.

This chain links TRBV9 with TRBJ2-7; 9 bases map to TRBD1. V shed 3 bases and J 4 bases; nucleotides not matched to a gene: 8. Germline assignment: CDR1 SGDLS and CDR2 YYNGEE. The length of the CDR3 is 15 residues. CDR3 in amino acids: CASSAEDRGSYEQYF. CDR3 nucleotide sequence: TGTGCCAGCAGCGCCGAAGACAGGGGGTCGTACGAGCAGTACTTC.

V usage is TRBV27 and J usage is TRBJ2-1; TRBD2 matches at 14 bases. The CDR3 has 17 residues. Germline-derived CDR1 and CDR2 are MNHEY and SMNVEV (reference sequence). The ends lost 5 bases at V and 1 base at J; junction bases unmatched: 4. The CDR3 is CASSPGTSGGSYNEQFF. As DNA, the CDR3 is TGTGCCAGCAGTCCTGGGACTAGCGGGGGTTCCTACAATGAGCAGTTCTTC.

J is TRBJ1-2 and V is TRBV9, with a tentative D call TRBD1 (5 bases). CDR3 size: 17 residues. Germline V lookup: CDR1 SGDLS, CDR2 YYNGEE. V was pared by 1 base and J by 3 bases, with 19 bases between. The CDR3 reads CASSVSARRDSDYGYTF. The CDR3 DNA reads TGTGCCAGCAGCGTATCCGCCAGACGGGACTCGGACTATGGCTACACCTTC.

The chain links TRBV9 to TRBJ1-3, with D hard to call. The CDR3 loop spans 15 amino acids. The germline CDR1 and CDR2 sequences are SGDLS and YYNGEE. V lost 0 bases and J lost 0, with 7 bases in between. CDR3 bases: TGTGCCAGCAGCGTAGAGACTAGCTCTGGAAACACCATATATTTT. Encoded protein: CASSVETSSGNTIYF.